Listed here are 7 T cell receptor beta chains from one sample, sequenced in a study of blood T cells in healthy people across ages. For the second PCR, which ran for about 7 to 11 cycles, a sample-barcoded 5' primer and a J-beta primer mix were used. Using its own MiXCR run on the 5' RACE reads, TCRdb lists one record per CDR3 protein. The sample consists of roughly 680,000 distinct CDR3 sequences, over 40% of them appearing once. Sequences were obtained from blood. Receptors were obtained from a woman of 80 years or more in good health.

V is TRBV7-2 and J is TRBJ2-7, with TRBD2 matching over 7 bases. The CDR3 is 15 amino acids. After removal of 4 bases from V and 2 bases from J, the junction contained 8 bases not matched to a gene. The germline V gene encodes CDR1 SGHTA and CDR2 FQGNSA. CDR3: CASSYSGRVPYEQYF. The CDR3 region has the DNA TGTGCCAGCAGCTATTCTGGGAGGGTCCCCTACGAGCAGTACTTC. The complete variable domain, with remaining parts taken from reference TRBV7-2 and TRBJ2-7, reads GAGVSQSPSNKVTEKGKDVELRCDPISGHTALYWYRQSLGQGLEFLIYFQGNSAPDKSGLPSDRFSAERTGGSVSTLTIQRTQQEDSAVYLCASSYSGRVPYEQYFGPGTRLTVT.

Concerning this clonotype: A much larger clonotype is one base distant, so this may be a read error. The V gene is TRBV10-3, the J gene TRBJ1-1; TRBD1 matches 8 bases. The CDR3 loop spans 14 amino acids. Germline CDR1 ENHRY, CDR2 SYGVKD. CDR3 coding DNA: TGTACCATCAAAAAACAGGGGGAACTCACTGAAGCTTTCTTT. It specifies CTIKKQGELTEAFF.

Notes on this clonotype: This may come from a read error, since a much larger clone is one base off. The chain joins TRBV13 to TRBJ2-7; D gene ambiguous. Germline CDR1 PRHDT, CDR2 FYEKMQ (reference sequence). This CDR3 contains 17 residues. V lost 3 bases and J lost 7, with 25 bases in between. CDR3 nucleotide sequence: TGTGCCAGCAGCTTTATTCCGGTTCCTCCGAACTACAATGAGCAGTACTTC. This gives the protein CASSFIPVPPNYNEQYF.

A single count supports this clonotype. This chain joins TRBV10-3 and TRBJ2-5, with 9 bases identical to TRBD2. CDR3 size: 15 residues. The V gene's germline CDR1 is ENHRY and CDR2 SYGVKD. The V gene end was trimmed by 4 bases and the J gene end by 1 base; junction bases not matched to a gene: 4. Here the CDR3 reads CAISGEAGGQETQYF. CDR3 coding DNA: TGTGCCATCAGTGGAGAAGCGGGGGGCCAAGAGACCCAGTACTTC.

This clonotype was recorded at least ten times. This chain uses TRBV5-1 with TRBJ2-5, with no clear D. Germline V gene data show CDR1 as SGHRS and CDR2 as YFSETQ. The CDR3 runs 16 residues. V was clipped by 0 bases and J by 2 bases, with 14 bases between them. The CDR3 nucleotides read TGCGCCAGCAGCTTGGGGGCCCAACGAGTACAAGAGACCCAGTACTTC. As protein: CASSLGAQRVQETQYF.

This clonotype turned up a few times. The V gene is TRBV2, the J gene TRBJ1-4; 8 positions agree with TRBD1. CDR1 is SNHLY, CDR2 FYNNEI, per germline. The CDR3 extends over 13 amino acids. Losses at the gene ends were 10 bases for V and 2 bases for J; bases not matched to a gene: 3. This chain's CDR3 is CATRQGTNEKLFF. In nucleotides, the CDR3 is TGTGCCACCCGACAGGGGACTAATGAAAAACTGTTTTTT. The variable domain in full, completed from reference TRBV2 and TRBJ1-4, reads EPEVTQTPSHQVTQMGQEVILRCVPISNHLYFYWYRQILGQKVEFLVSFYNNEISEKSEIFDDQFSVERPDGSNFTLKIRSTKLEDSAMYFCATRQGTNEKLFFGSGTQLSVL.

This clonotype occurred a few times. V usage is TRBV5-1 and J usage is TRBJ1-4; D unclear. V lost 2 bases to trimming and J lost 5 bases, with 10 bases between them. The CDR3 loop spans 14 amino acids. The germline V gene has CDR1 SGHRS and CDR2 YFSETQ. CDR3 in amino acids: CASSFRRGNEKLFF. The CDR3 coding sequence is TGCGCCAGCAGCTTTCGCCGGGGAAATGAAAAACTGTTTTTT.